One and the same sample provided the 2 T cell receptor beta chains below, sequenced in a study of blood T cell repertoires in COVID-19. Repertoires were generated with immunoSEQ multiplex PCR, while TCRdb's copy carries only in-frame clones and drops some. The profile shows approximately 160,000 clones, approximately 88% of them singletons. The sequenced sample consisted of peripheral blood. The receptors originated from a woman aged 80 or older with active or convalescent COVID-19.

The chain has TRBV19 and TRBJ1-4, with a weak D call TRBD1 (5 bases). Germline CDR1 is LNHDA and CDR2 is SQIVND (reference sequence). CDR3 length equals 16 residues. V dropped 1 base and J dropped 5 bases, with 14 bases sitting between them. DNA of the CDR3: TGTGCCAGTAGTATAGGGGTCGGGGGTGGAAATGAAAAACTGTTTTTT. This codes for CASSIGVGGGNEKLFF.

The chain has TRBV19 and TRBJ1-5; the match to TRBD1 covers 12 bases. Germline CDR1 reads LNHDA; CDR2 reads SQIVND (reference sequence). This CDR3 has 17 residues. J lost 3 bases, V lost 6 bases, and 9 bases had no gene match. Here the CDR3 reads CASSPTGTGGDNQPQHF. CDR3 nucleotide sequence: TGTGCCAGTAGCCCTACGGGGACAGGGGGCGACAATCAGCCCCAGCATTTT.